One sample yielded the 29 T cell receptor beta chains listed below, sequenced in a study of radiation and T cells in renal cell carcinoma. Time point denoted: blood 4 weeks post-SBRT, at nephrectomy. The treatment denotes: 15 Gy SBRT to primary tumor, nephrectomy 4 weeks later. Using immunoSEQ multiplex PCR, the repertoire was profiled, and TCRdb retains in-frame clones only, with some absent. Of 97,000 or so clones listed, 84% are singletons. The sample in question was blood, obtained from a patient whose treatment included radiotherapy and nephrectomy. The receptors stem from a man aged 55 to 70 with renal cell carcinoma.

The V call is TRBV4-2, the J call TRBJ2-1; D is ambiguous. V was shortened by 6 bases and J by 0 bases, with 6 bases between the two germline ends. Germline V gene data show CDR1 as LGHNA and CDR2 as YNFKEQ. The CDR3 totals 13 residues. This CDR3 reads CASRASSYNEQFF. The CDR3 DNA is TGTGCCAGCAGAGCGAGCTCCTACAATGAGCAGTTCTTC.

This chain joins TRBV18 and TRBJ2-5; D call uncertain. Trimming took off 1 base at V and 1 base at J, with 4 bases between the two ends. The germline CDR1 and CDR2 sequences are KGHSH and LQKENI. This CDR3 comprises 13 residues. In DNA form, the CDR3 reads TGTGCCAGCTCACCACTCCCCCAAGAGACCCAGTACTTC. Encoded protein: CASSPLPQETQYF. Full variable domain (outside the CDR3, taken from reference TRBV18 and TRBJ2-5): NAGVMQNPRHLVRRRGQEARLRCSPMKGHSHVYWYRQLPEEGLKFMVYLQKENIIDESGMPKERFSAEFPKEGPSILRIQQVVRGDSAAYFCASSPLPQETQYFGPGTRLLVL.

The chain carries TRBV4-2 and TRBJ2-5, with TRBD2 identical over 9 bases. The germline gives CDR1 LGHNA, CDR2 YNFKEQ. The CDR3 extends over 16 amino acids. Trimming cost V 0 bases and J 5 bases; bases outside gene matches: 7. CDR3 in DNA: TGTGCCAGCAGCCAAGAGGTGAGGACTAGCGACGAGACCCAGTACTTC. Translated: CASSQEVRTSDETQYF.

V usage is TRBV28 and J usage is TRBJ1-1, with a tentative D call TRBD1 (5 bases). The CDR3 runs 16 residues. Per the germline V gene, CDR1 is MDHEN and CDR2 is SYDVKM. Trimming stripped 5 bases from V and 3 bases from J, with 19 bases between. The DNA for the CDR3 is TGTGCCAGCAGTCCTCCCTTGGGACGGGGGGACACTGAAGCTTTCTTT. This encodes CASSPPLGRGDTEAFF.

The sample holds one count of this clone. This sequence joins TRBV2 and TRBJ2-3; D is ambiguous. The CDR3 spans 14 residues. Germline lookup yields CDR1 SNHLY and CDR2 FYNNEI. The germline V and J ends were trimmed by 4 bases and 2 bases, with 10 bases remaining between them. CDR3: CASSGRADTDTQYF. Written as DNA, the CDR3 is TGTGCCAGCAGTGGAAGGGCCGACACAGATACGCAGTATTTT.

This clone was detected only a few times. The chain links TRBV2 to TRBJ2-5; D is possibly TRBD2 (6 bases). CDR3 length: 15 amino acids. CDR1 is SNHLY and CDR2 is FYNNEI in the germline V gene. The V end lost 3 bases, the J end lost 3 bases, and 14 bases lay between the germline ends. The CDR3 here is CASSERPAGKETQYF. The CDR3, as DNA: TGTGCCAGCAGTGAGCGGCCAGCGGGCAAAGAGACCCAGTACTTC.

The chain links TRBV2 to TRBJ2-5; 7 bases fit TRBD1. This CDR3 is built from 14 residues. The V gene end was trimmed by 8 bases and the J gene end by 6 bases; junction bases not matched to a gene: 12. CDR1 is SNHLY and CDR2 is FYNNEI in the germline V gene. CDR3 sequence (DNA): TGTGCCAGCGATCAAGGGGGCGCAGTTAAGACCCAGTACTTC. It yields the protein CASDQGGAVKTQYF.

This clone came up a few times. Written as DNA, the CDR3 is TGCGCCAGCAGAACGGGCCAACAAGAGACCCAGTACTTC. It encodes CASRTGQQETQYF. J is TRBJ2-5 and V is TRBV5-1; D gene unclear. This CDR3 has 13 residues. V was pared by 5 bases and J by 2 bases, with 10 bases between. CDR1 is SGHRS and CDR2 is YFSETQ in the germline V gene.

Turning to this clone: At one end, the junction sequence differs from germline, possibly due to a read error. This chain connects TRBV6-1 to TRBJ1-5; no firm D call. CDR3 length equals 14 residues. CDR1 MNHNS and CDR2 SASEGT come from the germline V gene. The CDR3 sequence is CASSEGAENQAQHF. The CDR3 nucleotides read TGTGCCAGCAGTGAAGGGGCAGAGAATCAGGCCCAGCATTTT.

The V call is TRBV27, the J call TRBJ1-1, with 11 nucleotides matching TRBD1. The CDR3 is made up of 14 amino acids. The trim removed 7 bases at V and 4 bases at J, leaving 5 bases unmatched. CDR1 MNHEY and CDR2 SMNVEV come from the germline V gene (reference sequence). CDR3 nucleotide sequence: TGTGCCAGCACCGCGGGGACAGGGGGCACTGAAGCTTTCTTT. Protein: CASTAGTGGTEAFF.

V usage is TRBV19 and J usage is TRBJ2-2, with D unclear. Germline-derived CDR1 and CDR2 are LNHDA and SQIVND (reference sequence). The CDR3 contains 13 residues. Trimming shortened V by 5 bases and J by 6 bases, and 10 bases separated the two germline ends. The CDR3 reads CASSHRVAGELFF. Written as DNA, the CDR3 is TGTGCCAGTAGTCATCGGGTGGCCGGGGAGCTGTTTTTT.

The CDR3 reads CASSPPQASGAYNEQFF. The CDR3 DNA is TGTGCCAGCAGCCCGCCCCAGGCTAGCGGGGCCTACAATGAGCAGTTCTTC. The V and J genes are TRBV11-2 and TRBJ2-1, with 9 bases fitting TRBD2. J was trimmed by 2 bases and V by 5 bases; bases with no gene match: 10. The CDR3 contains 17 residues. The V gene's germline CDR1 is SGHAT and CDR2 FQNNGV.

CDR3 nucleotide sequence: TGTGCCAGTAGTATAATCGGGACAGGGCACAATGAGCAGTTCTTC. This encodes CASSIIGTGHNEQFF. This sequence joins TRBV19 and TRBJ2-1; 9 bases match TRBD1. V trimming: 2 bases; J trimming: 5 bases; junction bases outside the gene matches: 4. The CDR3 consists of 15 residues. CDR1 and CDR2 from the germline V gene are LNHDA and SQIVND (reference sequence).

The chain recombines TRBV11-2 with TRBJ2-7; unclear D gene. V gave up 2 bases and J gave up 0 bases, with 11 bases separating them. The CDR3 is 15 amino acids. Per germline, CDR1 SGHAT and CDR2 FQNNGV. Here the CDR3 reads CASSLLFRASYEQYF. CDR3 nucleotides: TGTGCCAGCAGCTTACTCTTTCGGGCCTCCTACGAGCAGTACTTC.

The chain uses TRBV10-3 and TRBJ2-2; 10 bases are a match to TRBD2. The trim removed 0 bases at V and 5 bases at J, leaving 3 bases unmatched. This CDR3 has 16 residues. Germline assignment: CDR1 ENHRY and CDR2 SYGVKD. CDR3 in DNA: TGTGCCATCAGTGAGTCAGCTAGCGGGAGAACCGGGGAGCTGTTTTTT. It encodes CAISESASGRTGELFF.

CDR3 DNA: TGTGCCAGCAGTCCCCGGGCCTCAGGGGAGACCCAGTACTTC. Translating gives CASSPRASGETQYF. J is TRBJ2-5 and V is TRBV27; possibly TRBD1 for D (5 bases). The germline gives CDR1 MNHEY, CDR2 SMNVEV (reference sequence). V lost 5 bases and J 5 bases, leaving 15 bases between the germline ends. The CDR3 length is 14 residues.

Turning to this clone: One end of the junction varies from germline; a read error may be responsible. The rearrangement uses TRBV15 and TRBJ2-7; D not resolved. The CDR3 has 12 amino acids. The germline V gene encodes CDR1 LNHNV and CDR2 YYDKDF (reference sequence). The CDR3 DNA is TGTGCCACCAGCAGAGAGGTTGCCGAGCAAAACTTC. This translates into CATSREVAEQNF. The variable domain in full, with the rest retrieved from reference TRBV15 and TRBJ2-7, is DAMVIQNPRYQVTQFGKPVTLSCSQTLNHNVMYWYQQKSSQAPKLLFHYYDKDFNNEADTPDNFQSRRPNTSFCFLDIRSPGLGDTAMYLCATSREVAEQNFGPGTRLTVT.

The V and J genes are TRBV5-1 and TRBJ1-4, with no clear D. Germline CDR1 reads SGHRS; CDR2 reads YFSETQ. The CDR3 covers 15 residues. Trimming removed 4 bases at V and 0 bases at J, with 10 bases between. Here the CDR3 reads CASSDAIATNEKLFF. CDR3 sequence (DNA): TGCGCCAGCAGCGATGCCATTGCAACTAATGAAAAACTGTTTTTT.

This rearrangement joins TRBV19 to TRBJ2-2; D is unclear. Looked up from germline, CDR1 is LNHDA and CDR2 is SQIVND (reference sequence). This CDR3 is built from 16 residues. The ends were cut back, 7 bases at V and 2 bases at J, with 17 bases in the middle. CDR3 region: CASTSRASLNTGELFF. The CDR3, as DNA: TGTGCCAGTACCTCAAGGGCGAGCTTAAACACCGGGGAGCTGTTTTTT.

In DNA, the CDR3 is TGCGCCAGCAGCTTGTCCGTACAGCAAACTAATGAAAAACTGTTTTTT. This sequence encodes CASSLSVQQTNEKLFF. This chain connects TRBV5-1 to TRBJ1-4, with unresolved D. The CDR3 covers 16 residues. Germline values: CDR1 SGHRS, CDR2 YFSETQ. V lost 1 base and J 1 base, leaving 11 bases between the germline ends.

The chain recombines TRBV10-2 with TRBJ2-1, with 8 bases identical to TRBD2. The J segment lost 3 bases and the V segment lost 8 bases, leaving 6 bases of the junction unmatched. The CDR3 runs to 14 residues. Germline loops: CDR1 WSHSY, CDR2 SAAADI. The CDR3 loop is CASGLADIYNEQFF. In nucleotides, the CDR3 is TGCGCCAGCGGACTAGCAGATATCTACAATGAGCAGTTCTTC.

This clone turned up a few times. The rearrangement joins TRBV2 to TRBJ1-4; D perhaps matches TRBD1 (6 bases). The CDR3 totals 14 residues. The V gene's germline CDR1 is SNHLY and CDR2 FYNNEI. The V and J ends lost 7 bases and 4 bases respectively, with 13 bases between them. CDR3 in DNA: TGTGCCAGCAACTTACAGGGTAGTAATGAAAAACTGTTTTTT. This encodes CASNLQGSNEKLFF.

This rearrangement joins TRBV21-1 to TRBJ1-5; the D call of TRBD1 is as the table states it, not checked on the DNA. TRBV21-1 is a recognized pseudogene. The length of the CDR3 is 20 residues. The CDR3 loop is CASSIQGVGRYIYSNQPQHF. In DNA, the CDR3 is TGTGCCAGCAGCATACAGGGTGTGGGGCGGTATATATATAGCAATCAGCCCCAGCATTTT.

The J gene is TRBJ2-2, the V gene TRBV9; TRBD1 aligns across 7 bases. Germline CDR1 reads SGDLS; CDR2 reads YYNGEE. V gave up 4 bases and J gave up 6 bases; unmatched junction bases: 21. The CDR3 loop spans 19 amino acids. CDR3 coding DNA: TGTGCCAGCAGCCTACCGCTCCAAGGACAGGAAGGAACGGCCGGGGAGCTGTTTTTT. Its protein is CASSLPLQGQEGTAGELFF.

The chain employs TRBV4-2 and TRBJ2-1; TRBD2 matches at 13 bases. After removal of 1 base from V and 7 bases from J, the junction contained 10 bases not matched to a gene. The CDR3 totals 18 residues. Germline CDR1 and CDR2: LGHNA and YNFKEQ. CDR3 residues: CASSQASPGTSGINEQFF. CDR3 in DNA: TGTGCCAGCAGCCAAGCCTCCCCCGGGACTAGCGGGATAAATGAGCAGTTCTTC.

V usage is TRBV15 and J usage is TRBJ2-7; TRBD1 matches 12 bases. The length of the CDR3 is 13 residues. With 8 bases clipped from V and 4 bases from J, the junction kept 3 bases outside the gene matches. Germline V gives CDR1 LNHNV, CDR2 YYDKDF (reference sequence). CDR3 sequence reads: CATAGQGAYEQYF. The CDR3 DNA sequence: TGTGCCACCGCGGGACAGGGGGCTTACGAGCAGTACTTC.

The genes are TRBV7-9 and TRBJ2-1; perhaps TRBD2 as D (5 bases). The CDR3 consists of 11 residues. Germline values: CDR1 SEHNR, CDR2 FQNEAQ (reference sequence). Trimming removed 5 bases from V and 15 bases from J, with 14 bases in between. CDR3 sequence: CASSRDLGRFF. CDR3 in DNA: TGTGCCAGCAGCCGGGATCTTGGTCGGTTCTTC.

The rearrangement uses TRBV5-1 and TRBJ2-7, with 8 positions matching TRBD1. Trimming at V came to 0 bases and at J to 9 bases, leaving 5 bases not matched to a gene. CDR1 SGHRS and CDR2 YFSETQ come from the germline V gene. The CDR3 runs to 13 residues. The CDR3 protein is CASSLGQGRGQYF. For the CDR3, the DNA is TGCGCCAGCAGCTTGGGACAGGGGCGTGGGCAGTACTTC.

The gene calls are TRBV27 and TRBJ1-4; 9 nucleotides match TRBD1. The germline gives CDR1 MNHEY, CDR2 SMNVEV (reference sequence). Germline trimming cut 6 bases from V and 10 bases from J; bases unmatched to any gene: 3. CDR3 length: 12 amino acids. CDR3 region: CASSRTGAKLFF. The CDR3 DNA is TGTGCCAGCAGCCGGACAGGGGCAAAACTGTTTTTT. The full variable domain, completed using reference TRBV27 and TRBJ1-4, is EAQVTQNPRYLITVTGKKLTVTCSQNMNHEYMSWYRQDPGLGLRQIYYSMNVEVTDKGDVPEGYKVSRKEKRNFPLILESPSPNQTSLYFCASSRTGAKLFFGSGTQLSVL.